This TCR beta chain comes out of a study of T cell responses to AZD1222 COVID-19 vaccine. CDR3 length equals 15 residues. CDR1 and CDR2 (germline): SGHRS, YFSETQ. V gave up 0 bases and J gave up 2 bases, with 12 bases separating them. The data were produced by immunoSEQ multiplex PCR, yet TCRdb's version contains in-frame clones alone and is incomplete. The sample holds 150,000 to 200,000 clones, more than 85% seen once. Study results and caveats: Vaccine-associated CD4 TCRs spanned spike, dominant at 160-218 and 743-854.

On this clone itself: Its antigen is undetermined.

The V gene is TRBV5-1, the J gene TRBJ2-7, with a possible D match to TRBD1 (6 bases). This TCR was recovered from an adult in good health. The starting material was peripheral blood, obtained on day 0 of AZD1222 vaccination. The CDR3 loop is CASSLGGHAAYEQYF. The CDR3 DNA follows: TGCGCCAGCAGCTTGGGGGGACACGCAGCCTACGAGCAGTACTTC.